The 11 T cell receptor beta chains presented below share a single source sample, sequenced in a study of OX40 agonist ivuxolimab in advanced cancers. Assay: immunoSEQ multiplex PCR; the TCRdb copy retains only in-frame clones and omits some. The table has 48,000 or so clones, around 80% seen once. The source was CD4+ or CD8+ T cells sorted from blood, collected in a trial of the OX40 agonist ivuxolimab. Receptors originate from an adult with an advanced solid tumor such as melanoma, head and neck, liver or kidney cancer.

The gene calls are TRBV19 and TRBJ2-3; 8 nucleotides line up with TRBD1. CDR1 is LNHDA, CDR2 SQIVND, per germline (reference sequence). J lost 8 bases, V lost 10 bases, and 8 bases had no gene match. The CDR3 spans 12 residues. The DNA of the CDR3 is TGTGCCACCGGACAGGGCCCAGGTACGCAGTATTTT. It is translated as CATGQGPGTQYF. The variable domain in full, with the rest retrieved from reference TRBV19 and TRBJ2-3, is DGGITQSPKYLFRKEGQNVTLSCEQNLNHDAMYWYRQDPGQGLRLIYYSQIVNDFQKGDIAEGYSVSREKKESFPLTVTSAQKNPTAFYLCATGQGPGTQYFGPGTRLTVL.

V usage is TRBV25-1 and J usage is TRBJ2-2; D gene uncertain. Germline CDR1 and CDR2: MGHDK and SYGVNS. This CDR3 contains 12 residues. Deletions cut 10 bases from V and 6 bases from J, with 12 bases between. The CDR3 loop is CATNVVPGELFF. The CDR3 DNA follows: TGTGCCACCAATGTGGTCCCCGGGGAGCTGTTTTTT.

The gene calls are TRBV27 and TRBJ2-5; possibly TRBD1 for D (5 bases). Germline values: CDR1 MNHEY, CDR2 SMNVEV (reference sequence). The CDR3 runs to 13 residues. Trimming shortened V by 2 bases and J by 4 bases, and 8 bases separated the two germline ends. The CDR3 DNA reads as TGTGCCAGCAGTTTACAGGGTCTAGAGACCCAGTACTTC. It translates to CASSLQGLETQYF.

This rearrangement joins TRBV21-1 to TRBJ2-7; the D call of TRBD1 is as the table states it, not checked on the DNA. TRBV21-1 has pseudogene status. CDR3 size: 18 residues. CDR3 in amino acids: CASSKVFAEDRPIYEQYF. In nucleotides, the CDR3 is TGTGCCAGCAGCAAAGTATTTGCAGAGGACAGGCCTATCTACGAGCAGTACTTC.

J is TRBJ1-1 and V is TRBV5-6, with D perhaps TRBD1 (6 bases). The CDR3 runs 14 residues. Deletions cut 4 bases from V and 4 bases from J, with 14 bases between. CDR1 and CDR2 (germline): SGHDT, YYEEEE. The CDR3 loop is CASSVDSSSTEAFF. The CDR3 DNA reads as TGTGCCAGCAGCGTGGACAGTTCCTCCACTGAAGCTTTCTTT.

Here the CDR3 reads CASSLPMGQVIAYNEQFF. In nucleotides, the CDR3 is TGTGCCAGCAGCCTACCAATGGGACAGGTAATTGCGTACAATGAGCAGTTCTTC. V is TRBV7-9 and J is TRBJ2-1; 8 bases are shared with TRBD1. V was pared by 5 bases and J by 4 bases, with 16 bases of the junction left unmatched. CDR3 length equals 18 residues. In germline, CDR1 is SEHNR, CDR2 FQNEAQ (reference sequence).

In its sample, this clone was seen a few times. This chain links TRBV6-6 with TRBJ1-2, with 7 nucleotides matching TRBD1. This CDR3 comprises 14 residues. The J segment lost 1 base and the V segment lost 7 bases, leaving 6 bases of the junction unmatched. Germline CDR1 MNHNY, CDR2 SVGAGI (reference sequence). CDR3 region: CASTGTDFNYGYTF. The CDR3 coding sequence is TGTGCCAGCACCGGGACAGATTTTAACTATGGCTACACCTTC.

The V and J genes are TRBV18 and TRBJ2-2, with unresolved D. CDR1 is KGHSH and CDR2 is LQKENI in the germline V gene. Between the trimmed V and J ends, which lost 3 bases and 6 bases, there was a span of 5 bases. CDR3 length: 12 amino acids. The CDR3 region is CASSPRAGELFF. CDR3 sequence (DNA): TGTGCCAGCTCACCTCGGGCCGGGGAGCTGTTTTTT.

The chain uses TRBV9 and TRBJ1-3; D is ambiguous. V was pared by 0 bases and J by 4 bases, with 5 bases between. The CDR3 totals 13 residues. From germline, CDR1 is SGDLS and CDR2 YYNGEE. CDR3 nucleotides: TGTGCCAGCAGCGTAGGCGTCGGAAACACCATATATTTT. The encoded protein is CASSVGVGNTIYF.

V is TRBV7-3 and J is TRBJ2-1; possibly TRBD2 for D (6 bases). This CDR3 region has 14 residues. Per the germline V gene, CDR1 is SGHTA and CDR2 is FQGTGA. V was trimmed by 2 bases and J by 2 bases, leaving 7 bases between them. The CDR3 region has the DNA TGTGCCAGCAGCTTAGCGGGGACCTACAATGAGCAGTTCTTC. Encoded protein: CASSLAGTYNEQFF.

This rearrangement joins TRBV9 to TRBJ2-7; no firm D call. The ends were cut back, 0 bases at V and 0 bases at J, with 7 bases in the middle. The CDR3 spans 14 residues. Germline assignment: CDR1 SGDLS and CDR2 YYNGEE. The CDR3 loop reads CASSVGGSSYEQYF. The CDR3 nucleotides are TGTGCCAGCAGCGTAGGCGGAAGCTCCTACGAGCAGTACTTC.